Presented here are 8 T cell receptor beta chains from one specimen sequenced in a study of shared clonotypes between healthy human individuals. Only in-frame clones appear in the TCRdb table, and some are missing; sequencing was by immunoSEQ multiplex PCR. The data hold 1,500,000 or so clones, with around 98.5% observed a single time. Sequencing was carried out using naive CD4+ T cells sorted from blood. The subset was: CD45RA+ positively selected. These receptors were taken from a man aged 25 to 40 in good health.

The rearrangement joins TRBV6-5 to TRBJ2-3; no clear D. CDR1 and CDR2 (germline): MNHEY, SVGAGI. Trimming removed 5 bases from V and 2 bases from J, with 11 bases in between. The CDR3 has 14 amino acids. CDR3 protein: CASSPTAYTDTQYF. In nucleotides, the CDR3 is TGTGCCAGCAGTCCTACGGCTTACACAGATACGCAGTATTTT.

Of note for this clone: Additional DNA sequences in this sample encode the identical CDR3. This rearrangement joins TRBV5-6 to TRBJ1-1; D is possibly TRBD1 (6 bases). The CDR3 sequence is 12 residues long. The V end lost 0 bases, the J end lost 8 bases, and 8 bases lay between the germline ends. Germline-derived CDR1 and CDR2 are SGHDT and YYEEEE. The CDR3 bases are TGTGCCAGCAGCTTGGCGGGGGGCGAAGCTTTCTTT. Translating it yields CASSLAGGEAFF.

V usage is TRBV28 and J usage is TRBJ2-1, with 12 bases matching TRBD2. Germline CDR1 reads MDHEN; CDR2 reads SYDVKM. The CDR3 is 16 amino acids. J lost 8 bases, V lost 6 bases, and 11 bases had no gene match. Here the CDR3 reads CASSPPLAGGPHEQFF. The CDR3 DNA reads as TGTGCCAGCAGCCCCCCTCTAGCGGGAGGGCCACATGAGCAGTTCTTC.

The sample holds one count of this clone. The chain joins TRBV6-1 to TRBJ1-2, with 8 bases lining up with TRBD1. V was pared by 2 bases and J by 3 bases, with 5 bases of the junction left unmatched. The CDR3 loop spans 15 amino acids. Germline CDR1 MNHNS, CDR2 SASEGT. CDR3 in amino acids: CASSEPGQADYGYTF. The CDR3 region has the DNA TGTGCCAGCAGTGAACCGGGACAGGCGGACTATGGCTACACCTTC.

CDR3 nucleotide sequence: TGTGCCAGCAGCCAAAACAGGGGCGCGGAAAAACTGTTTTTT. Amino acids: CASSQNRGAEKLFF. The chain is built from TRBV4-2 and TRBJ1-4, with 7 positions matching TRBD1. V trimming: 2 bases; J trimming: 8 bases; junction bases outside the gene matches: 5. Germline V gives CDR1 LGHNA, CDR2 YNFKEQ. The CDR3 contains 14 residues.

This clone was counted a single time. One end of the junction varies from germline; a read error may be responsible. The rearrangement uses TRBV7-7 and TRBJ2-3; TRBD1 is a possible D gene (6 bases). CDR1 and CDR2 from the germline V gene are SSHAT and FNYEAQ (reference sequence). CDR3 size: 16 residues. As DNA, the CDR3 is TGTGCTAGCAGCTCATCTGACAGGCCTTTCTTTGATACGCAGTATTTT. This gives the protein CASSSSDRPFFDTQYF.

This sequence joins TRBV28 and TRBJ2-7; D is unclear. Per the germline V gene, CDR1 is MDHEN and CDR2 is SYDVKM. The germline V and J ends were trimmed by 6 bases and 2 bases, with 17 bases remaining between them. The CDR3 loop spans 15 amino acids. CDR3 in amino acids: CASSHRAPGAYEQYF. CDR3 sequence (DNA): TGTGCCAGCAGCCACCGGGCCCCCGGTGCCTACGAGCAGTACTTC.

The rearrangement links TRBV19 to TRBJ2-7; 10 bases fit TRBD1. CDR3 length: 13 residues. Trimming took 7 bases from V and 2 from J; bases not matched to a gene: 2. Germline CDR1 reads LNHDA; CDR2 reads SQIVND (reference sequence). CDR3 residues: CASKGTGAYEQYF. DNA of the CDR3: TGTGCCAGTAAAGGGACAGGGGCCTACGAGCAGTACTTC.